The next 32 T cell receptor beta chains were all read from a single sample in a study of OX40 agonist ivuxolimab in advanced cancers. Measured with immunoSEQ multiplex PCR; TCRdb has only the in-frame clones, and not every one. The data contain some 80,000 clones, 65% to 90% of them singletons. Source: CD4+ or CD8+ T cells sorted from blood, taken in a trial of the OX40 agonist ivuxolimab. These receptors originate from an adult with an advanced solid tumor such as melanoma, head and neck, liver or kidney cancer.

This clone has just a few counts. The rearrangement links TRBV7-9 to TRBJ2-5; D is uncertain. Trimming removed 8 bases at V and 4 bases at J, with 8 bases between. The CDR3 length is 11 residues. Germline-derived CDR1 and CDR2 are SEHNR and FQNEAQ (reference sequence). DNA of the CDR3: TGTGCCAGCTCTCCCGCAGAGACCCAGTACTTC. It codes for CASSPAETQYF.

A word on this clone: Other DNA sequences within the sample encode an identical CDR3. The chain recombines TRBV2 with TRBJ2-7; 10 bases are a match to TRBD1. The CDR3 spans 14 residues. Per the germline V gene, CDR1 is SNHLY and CDR2 is FYNNEI. V shed 4 bases, J shed 1 base, and the junction held 1 base outside the gene matches. The CDR3 loop reads CASSAGQGSYEQYF. The CDR3 nucleotides are TGTGCCAGCAGTGCGGGACAGGGGTCCTACGAGCAGTACTTC.

This clone was recorded a few times. The genes are TRBV5-1 and TRBJ1-2; D is perhaps TRBD1 (5 bases). V dropped 5 bases and J dropped 4 bases, with 18 bases sitting between them. The CDR3 covers 15 residues. Germline assignment: CDR1 SGHRS and CDR2 YFSETQ. The CDR3 here is CASRSEAGRTYGYTF. CDR3 DNA: TGCGCCAGCAGATCAGAGGCAGGGCGTACCTATGGCTACACCTTC.

The table lists this clone with a count of one. The chain employs TRBV28 and TRBJ1-1; 9 bases agree with TRBD1. The CDR3 consists of 15 residues. After removal of 5 bases from V and 5 bases from J, the junction contained 9 bases not matched to a gene. CDR1 and CDR2 from the germline V gene are MDHEN and SYDVKM. The CDR3 nucleotides read TGTGCCAGCAGTCCAGCCGGGACAGGGAAAACTGAAGCTTTCTTT. This translates into CASSPAGTGKTEAFF.

The J gene is TRBJ1-5, the V gene TRBV30; D gene unclear. This CDR3 has 13 residues. Trimming cost V 0 bases and J 6 bases, with 9 bases left between them. Germline V lookup: CDR1 GTSNPN, CDR2 SVGIG (reference sequence). CDR3 in DNA: TGTGCCTGGAGTGTAAAATCCGGTCAGCCCCAGCATTTT. Protein product: CAWSVKSGQPQHF.

The CDR3 spells CASSQETGRQAGNTIYF. The CDR3, as DNA: TGTGCCAGCAGCCAAGAGACCGGACGCCAGGCTGGAAACACCATATATTTT. V gene TRBV7-9 combines with J gene TRBJ1-3; D unclear. CDR1 and CDR2 (germline): SEHNR, FQNEAQ (reference sequence). Trimming took 5 bases from V and 2 from J, leaving 19 bases between them. This CDR3 region has 17 residues. Full variable domain (outside the CDR3, taken from reference TRBV7-9 and TRBJ1-3): DTGVSQNPRHKITKRGQNVTFRCDPISEHNRLYWYRQTLGQGPEFLTYFQNEAQLEKSRLLSDRFSAERPKGSFSTLEIQRTEQGDSAMYLCASSQETGRQAGNTIYFGEGSWLTVV.

The CDR3 region is CASTRTGNTEAFF. The CDR3 nucleotides are TGTGCCAGCACCAGGACAGGGAACACTGAAGCTTTCTTT. This chain joins TRBV6-5 and TRBJ1-1; 7 bases are shared with TRBD1. Germline loops: CDR1 MNHEY, CDR2 SVGAGI. This CDR3 is built from 13 residues. After removal of 7 bases from V and 1 base from J, the junction contained 3 bases not matched to a gene.

The CDR3 region has the DNA TGTGCCATCAAGCTGGGGACAGCCCCTAATGAAAAACTGTTTTTT. This translates into CAIKLGTAPNEKLFF. V usage is TRBV28 and J usage is TRBJ1-4; 7 nucleotides agree with TRBD1. CDR3 length: 15 residues. From germline, CDR1 is MDHEN and CDR2 SYDVKM. J was trimmed by 3 bases and V by 10 bases; bases with no gene match: 11.

J is TRBJ2-1 and V is TRBV15, with 7 bases that match TRBD1. From germline, CDR1 is LNHNV and CDR2 YYDKDF (reference sequence). V trimming: 8 bases; J trimming: 5 bases; junction bases outside the gene matches: 12. The CDR3 covers 15 residues. The CDR3 reads CATSIGTDRNNEQFF. The CDR3 coding sequence is TGTGCCACCTCCATCGGGACAGATCGTAACAATGAGCAGTTCTTC.

This clone has just a few counts. Its ends do not fully match the called genes, so a read error is possible. This sequence joins TRBV20-1 and TRBJ1-2, with TRBD1 as a possible D gene (6 bases). This CDR3 comprises 10 residues. Per the germline V gene, CDR1 is DFQATT and CDR2 is SNEGSKA (reference sequence). The CDR3 sequence is CSAIRRGAAF. CDR3 nucleotide sequence: TGCAGTGCTATCAGGCGGGGGGCGGCCTTC.

V is TRBV4-1 and J is TRBJ1-2; TRBD1 is a possible D gene (5 bases). Trimming removed 5 bases at V and 3 bases at J, with 16 bases between. CDR3 length: 15 residues. Germline V gives CDR1 MGHRA, CDR2 YSYEKL. This chain's CDR3 is CASSISRDPHYGYTF. CDR3 in DNA: TGCGCCAGCAGCATCTCGCGGGACCCCCACTATGGCTACACCTTC.

The rearrangement links TRBV5-4 to TRBJ1-6; D is ambiguous. Germline V gene sequence: CDR1 SGHNT, CDR2 YYREEE (reference sequence). V was trimmed by 3 bases and J by 7 bases, leaving 11 bases between them. This CDR3 has 14 residues. The chain's CDR3 is CASSWDVLNSPLHF. In nucleotides, the CDR3 is TGTGCCAGCAGCTGGGATGTTTTGAATTCACCCCTCCACTTT.

The chain joins TRBV7-9 to TRBJ1-4, with TRBD1 matching over 7 bases. Trimming took 2 bases from V and 6 from J; bases not matched to a gene: 3. The CDR3 is 14 residues long. Germline CDR1 SEHNR, CDR2 FQNEAQ (reference sequence). CDR3 DNA: TGTGCCAGCAGCTTAACGGGACAGTATGAAAAACTGTTTTTT. Protein sequence: CASSLTGQYEKLFF. Full variable domain (outside the CDR3, taken from reference TRBV7-9 and TRBJ1-4): DTGVSQNPRHKITKRGQNVTFRCDPISEHNRLYWYRQTLGQGPEFLTYFQNEAQLEKSRLLSDRFSAERPKGSFSTLEIQRTEQGDSAMYLCASSLTGQYEKLFFGSGTQLSVL.

The rearrangement links TRBV19 to TRBJ2-5, with D hard to call. V was shortened by 5 bases and J by 10 bases, with 17 bases between the two germline ends. The germline CDR1 and CDR2 sequences are LNHDA and SQIVND (reference sequence). The CDR3 consists of 13 residues. The CDR3 nucleotides are TGTGCCAGTAGTTCCCGGACCTCCAGTTTCCAGTACTTC. This encodes CASSSRTSSFQYF.

The V gene is TRBV5-6, the J gene TRBJ2-5; the match to TRBD2 covers 7 bases. The ends lost 4 bases at V and 4 bases at J; junction bases unmatched: 13. Per germline, CDR1 SGHDT and CDR2 YYEEEE. The CDR3 has 16 residues. CDR3 residues: CASSPTPTSPGETQYF. CDR3 nucleotide sequence: TGTGCCAGCAGCCCTACACCGACTAGCCCCGGAGAGACCCAGTACTTC.

The rearrangement links TRBV7-9 to TRBJ2-3, with TRBD2 matching 8 bases. CDR3 length: 19 amino acids. Germline assignment: CDR1 SEHNR and CDR2 FQNEAQ (reference sequence). V was pared by 1 base and J by 5 bases, with 17 bases of the junction left unmatched. Here the CDR3 DNA reads TGTGCCAGCAGCTTAGGATGGGGCGGGGGGCCCCGATCACAAGATACGCAGTATTTT. Residues: CASSLGWGGGPRSQDTQYF.

The chain has TRBV10-3 and TRBJ1-1; D gene unclear. The CDR3 loop spans 16 amino acids. From germline, CDR1 is ENHRY and CDR2 SYGVKD. The V end lost 0 bases, the J end lost 5 bases, and 16 bases lay between the germline ends. CDR3 coding DNA: TGTGCCATCAGTGAGTCGGTTGGCGCAGGAAGAACTGAAGCTTTCTTT. This translates into CAISESVGAGRTEAFF.

This chain connects TRBV7-2 to TRBJ2-3, with D unresolved. The V end was cut by 1 base, the J end by 6 bases, with 11 bases between. The CDR3 length is 14 residues. CDR1 and CDR2 from the germline V gene are SGHTA and FQGNSA. CDR3 bases: TGTGCCAGCAGCTTAGTCGCGGATTTCGATACGCAGTATTTT. It yields the protein CASSLVADFDTQYF.

The chain recombines TRBV5-6 with TRBJ2-1, with 11 bases matching TRBD2. Per germline, CDR1 SGHDT and CDR2 YYEEEE. Trimming cost V 2 bases and J 2 bases; bases outside gene matches: 0. The CDR3 contains 15 residues. DNA of the CDR3: TGTGCCAGCAGCTTACTAGCGGGGGCCTACAATGAGCAGTTCTTC. Its translation is CASSLLAGAYNEQFF.

A note on this clone: Germline is not matched at one junction end, which may reflect a read error. CDR3 region: CARIRATQSF. The CDR3 DNA is TGTGCAAGAATTCGGGCGACCCAAAGCTTC. V is TRBV5-4 and J is TRBJ2-7, with D unresolved. Germline CDR1 is SGHNT and CDR2 is YYREEE (reference sequence). CDR3 length: 10 residues. The full variable domain, with the rest looked up from reference TRBV5-4 and TRBJ2-7, is ETGVTQSPTHLIKTRGQQVTLRCSSQSGHNTVSWYQQALGQGPQFIFQYYREEENGRGNFPPRFSGLQFPNYSSELNVNALELDDSALYLCARIRATQSFGPGTRLTVT.

This clone was recorded once. The chain links TRBV5-1 to TRBJ2-7; D is perhaps TRBD1 (6 bases). Looked up from germline, CDR1 is SGHRS and CDR2 is YFSETQ. The CDR3 sequence is 14 residues long. Trimming shortened V by 9 bases and J by 3 bases, and 19 bases separated the two germline ends. The CDR3 protein is CATKEEPGVYEQYF. The CDR3 DNA follows: TGCGCCACTAAGGAAGAACCAGGGGTCTACGAGCAGTACTTC. Looking up the rest from reference TRBV5-1 and TRBJ2-7 gives the full variable domain: KAGVTQTPRYLIKTRGQQVTLSCSPISGHRSVSWYQQTPGQGLQFLFEYFSETQRNKGNFPGRFSGRQFSNSRSEMNVSTLELGDSALYLCATKEEPGVYEQYFGPGTRLTVT.

The gene calls are TRBV18 and TRBJ1-2; D call uncertain. Trimming took off 3 bases at V and 3 bases at J, with 5 bases between the two ends. The germline V gene has CDR1 KGHSH and CDR2 LQKENI. The CDR3 runs to 12 residues. For the CDR3, the DNA is TGTGCCAGCTCACCGGGTGACTATGGCTACACCTTC. Translating it yields CASSPGDYGYTF.

This rearrangement joins TRBV7-9 to TRBJ1-4; 7 positions match TRBD1. Germline-derived CDR1 and CDR2 are SEHNR and FQNEAQ (reference sequence). The CDR3 length is 18 residues. V trimming: 4 bases; J trimming: 0 bases; junction bases outside the gene matches: 11. For the CDR3, the DNA is TGTGCCAGCAGCTCGCATAGACAGGGCCTTGCAACTAATGAAAAACTGTTTTTT. The encoded protein is CASSSHRQGLATNEKLFF.

The chain joins TRBV28 to TRBJ1-2, with 8 bases aligning to TRBD1. Germline loops: CDR1 MDHEN, CDR2 SYDVKM. The CDR3 has 13 residues. The V and J ends lost 2 bases and 8 bases, in that order; junction bases with no gene match: 4. The CDR3 loop is CASSLATGVGYTF. CDR3 bases: TGTGCCAGCAGTTTAGCGACAGGGGTCGGCTACACCTTC.

This chain links TRBV19 with TRBJ2-2; 10 nucleotides agree with TRBD2. The CDR3 is 15 amino acids. V shed 2 bases, J shed 6 bases, and the junction held 3 bases outside the gene matches. Germline CDR1 is LNHDA and CDR2 is SQIVND (reference sequence). The chain's CDR3 is CASSIQRGGPGELFF. CDR3 nucleotide sequence: TGTGCCAGTAGTATACAGCGGGGGGGCCCCGGGGAGCTGTTTTTT.

The V and J genes are TRBV21-1 and TRBJ2-1; TRBD2, the table's D call, was not compared with the DNA. TRBV21-1 has pseudogene status. This CDR3 region has 16 residues. The CDR3 nucleotides read TGTGCCAGCAGCAAATTGCAGCGGGGGGGCCCCAATGAGCAGTTCTTC. It translates to CASSKLQRGGPNEQFF.

The chain links TRBV21-1 to TRBJ2-4; the table's D call, TRBD2, was not checked against the DNA. TRBV21-1 is deemed a pseudogene. This CDR3 region has 16 residues. This chain's CDR3 is CASSTTSGGTKNIQYF. The CDR3 DNA is TGTGCCAGCAGCACGACTAGCGGGGGAACCAAAAACATTCAGTACTTC.

J is TRBJ2-2 and V is TRBV4-2; 8 bases match TRBD2. This CDR3 is built from 17 residues. CDR1 is LGHNA, CDR2 YNFKEQ, per germline. Trimming took 2 bases from V and 5 from J; bases not matched to a gene: 10. The DNA for the CDR3 is TGTGCCAGCAGCCAAAAGTTAACTAGCGGAGGAACCGGGGAGCTGTTTTTT. Translating gives CASSQKLTSGGTGELFF.

The chain joins TRBV2 to TRBJ1-5; perhaps TRBD1 as D (6 bases). The germline V gene encodes CDR1 SNHLY and CDR2 FYNNEI. This CDR3 contains 16 residues. V was shortened by 6 bases and J by 2 bases, with 17 bases between the two germline ends. CDR3 in DNA: TGTGCCAGCAGCCTCAGGGGTGGGTTTGGCAATCAGCCCCAGCATTTT. It specifies CASSLRGGFGNQPQHF.

The chain employs TRBV6-1 and TRBJ1-5, with D possibly TRBD1 on 5 matching bases. The germline gives CDR1 MNHNS, CDR2 SASEGT. The CDR3 loop spans 14 amino acids. The V gene lost 2 bases and the J gene lost 4 bases, with 9 bases spanning the gap. CDR3: CASSELRGNQPQHF. CDR3 sequence (DNA): TGTGCCAGCAGTGAATTACGGGGGAATCAGCCCCAGCATTTT.

The chain carries TRBV29-1 and TRBJ1-2; no firm D call. V was cut by 4 bases and J by 4 bases, with 10 bases left in between. This CDR3 is 12 amino acids long. Germline assignment: CDR1 SQVTM and CDR2 ANQGSEA. The CDR3 coding sequence is TGCAGCGTTGCGCTAGGAGTCTATGGCTACACCTTC. It specifies CSVALGVYGYTF. The complete variable domain, with remaining parts taken from reference TRBV29-1 and TRBJ1-2, reads SAVISQKPSRDICQRGTSLTIQCQVDSQVTMMFWYRQQPGQSLTLIATANQGSEATYESGFVIDKFPISRPNLTFSTLTVSNMSPEDSSIYLCSVALGVYGYTFGSGTRLTVV.

The V call is TRBV6-6, the J call TRBJ2-1, with 9 bases matching TRBD1. The CDR3 has 15 residues. The germline gives CDR1 MNHNY, CDR2 SVGAGI (reference sequence). The ends lost 0 bases at V and 7 bases at J; junction bases unmatched: 4. The CDR3, as DNA: TGTGCCAGCAGTTACTCCGACAGGGGGTGGAATGAGCAGTTCTTC. Translating it yields CASSYSDRGWNEQFF.